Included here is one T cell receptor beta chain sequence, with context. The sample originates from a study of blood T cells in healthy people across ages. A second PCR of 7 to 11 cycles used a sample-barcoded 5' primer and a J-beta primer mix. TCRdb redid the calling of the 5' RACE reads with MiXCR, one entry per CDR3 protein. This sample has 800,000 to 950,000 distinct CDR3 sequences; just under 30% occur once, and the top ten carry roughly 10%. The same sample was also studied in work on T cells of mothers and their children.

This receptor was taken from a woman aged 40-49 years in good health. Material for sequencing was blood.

CDR3 nucleotides: TGCAGTGCTAGAGATAAGCGGGAGGGTTATGAGCAGTTCTTC. Its protein is CSARDKREGYEQFF. V and J are TRBV20-1 and TRBJ2-1; 10 bases are shared with TRBD2. The CDR3 contains 14 residues. V was pared by 0 bases and J by 8 bases, with 4 bases of the junction left unmatched. The germline gives CDR1 DFQATT, CDR2 SNEGSKA (reference sequence).